The source of this TCR beta chain is a study of CD8 T cells in ankylosing spondylitis. Study findings and constraints: Reactive arthritis synovial fluid and blood were previously reported to contain some motif variants. Made up of several highly homologous variants, a TCR beta motif appeared characteristic of ankylosing spondylitis blood. A CD8+ phenotype characterized the disease-linked clones, which were relatively rare in peripheral blood. According to the report, clones linked to the disease were significantly enriched in matched synovial fluid samples taken from ankylosing spondylitis patients.

TCRdb fed the 5' RACE reads into MiXCR, producing one record per CDR3 protein. The sample shows more than 650,000 distinct CDR3 sequences, about 10% of them seen only once. This clonotype was recorded at least ten times. Its specificity is not known. Sequenced material: blood, either unsorted or a sorted T cell fraction (not recorded which). The source is a male donor with ankylosing spondylitis.

CDR3 region: CSAGRVGTEAFF. In DNA form, the CDR3 reads TGCAGCGCTGGGAGGGTAGGCACTGAAGCTTTCTTT. V is TRBV29-1 and J is TRBJ1-1; no reliable D call. The germline gives CDR1 SQVTM, CDR2 ANQGSEA. This CDR3 has 12 residues. Trimming pared 7 bases from V and 4 bases from J, leaving 13 bases between.